These T cell receptor beta chains were read from a single sample in a study of monozygotic twins with inflammatory bowel disease. Reprocessing the 5' RACE reads, TCRdb reports a single entry for every CDR3 protein and omits DNA. Reported are 150,000 to 200,000 distinct CDR3 sequences; the ten largest clones contain more than 2.5%. The sequenced material came from blood. These receptors all come from a human donor with ulcerative colitis or Crohn's disease, or a healthy co-twin of an affected twin (not recorded which). The CDR3 runs from the conserved cysteine through the conserved F or W.

V gene	J gene	CDR3 protein
TRBV5-4	TRBJ2-2	CASSFEGKFTGELFF
TRBV3-1	TRBJ2-7	CASSHSREGSYEQYF
TRBV14	TRBJ1-2	CASSQDRRDSAYGYTF
TRBV15	TRBJ1-2	CATSRDNSPLGYTF
TRBV28	TRBJ1-6	CASYRSGINSPLHF
TRBV6-4	TRBJ2-3	CASSDSSRGTDTQYF
TRBV11-1	TRBJ2-7	CASTVVLGKRGGDYEQYF
TRBV18	TRBJ2-7	CVSSPGTGLYEQYF
TRBV27	TRBJ1-1	CASRRQGTPGPEAFF
TRBV6-2/TRBV6-3	TRBJ2-3	CASSYSRGSGPDTQYF
TRBV6-1	TRBJ1-2	CASNQDRVDYGYTF
TRBV20-1	TRBJ2-3	CSARVAASTDTQYF
TRBV6-1	TRBJ2-1	CASRAQGLPHNEQFF
TRBV6-1	TRBJ1-4	CASADLTTVVEKLFF
TRBV9	TRBJ1-6	CASSVDPRVYSPLHF
TRBV10-3	TRBJ2-1	CAISGLAGVSNEQFF
TRBV5-1	TRBJ1-1	CASSPYGGEINEAFF
TRBV28	TRBJ2-2	CASSLRGPGRGRDGELFF
TRBV30	TRBJ2-5	CAWSTGGGLGTQYF
TRBV15	TRBJ2-1	CATSTREVEQFF
TRBV5-1	TRBJ2-3	CASSWGGVGADTQYF
TRBV3-1	TRBJ2-6	CASSQDRGLAGANVLTF
TRBV5-1	TRBJ2-1	CASSSSPGTDFEQFF
TRBV7-2	TRBJ1-1	CASSFSRALNTEAFF
TRBV14	TRBJ2-2	CASSQDLAGVRTGELFF
TRBV5-1	TRBJ2-1	CASSLDSTSNEQFF
TRBV20-1	TRBJ2-5	CSAPDTPVSSGTLQETQYF